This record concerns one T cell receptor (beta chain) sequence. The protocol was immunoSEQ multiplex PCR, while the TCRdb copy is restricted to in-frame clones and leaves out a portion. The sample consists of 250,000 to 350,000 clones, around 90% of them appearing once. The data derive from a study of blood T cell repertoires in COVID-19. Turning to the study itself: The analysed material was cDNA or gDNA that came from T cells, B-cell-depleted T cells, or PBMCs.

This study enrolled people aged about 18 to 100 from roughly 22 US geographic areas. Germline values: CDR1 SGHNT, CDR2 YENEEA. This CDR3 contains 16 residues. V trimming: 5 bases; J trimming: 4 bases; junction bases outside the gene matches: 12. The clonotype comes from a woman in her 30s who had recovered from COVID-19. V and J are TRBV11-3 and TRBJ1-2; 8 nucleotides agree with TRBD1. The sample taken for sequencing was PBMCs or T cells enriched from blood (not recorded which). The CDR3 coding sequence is TGTGCCAGCAGCGAAACCCGGGACAGGAGCTTCTATGGCTACACCTTC. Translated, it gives CASSETRDRSFYGYTF.